A selection of T cell receptor beta chains follows, all from one sample in a study of Ad26.COV2.S vaccination and SARS-CoV-2 variants. Repertoires were generated with immunoSEQ multiplex PCR, while TCRdb's copy carries only in-frame clones and drops some. The table lists 350,000 to 500,000 clones, approximately 88% of them singletons. Sequenced material: peripheral blood, taken in a trial of Ad26.COV2.S vaccine versus placebo. The source of these receptors is a person aged 18-60 years who received the Ad26.COV2.S COVID-19 vaccine or a placebo. The CDR3 runs from the conserved cysteine through the conserved F or W. Each record gives: D gene, V gene, J gene, CDR3 length, CDR3 protein. D genes are given only for firm matches.

d_call: -
v_call: TRBV19
j_call: TRBJ1-3
cdr3_length: 13
cdr3_aa: CASSINSGNTIYF

d_call: -
v_call: TRBV28
j_call: TRBJ2-7
cdr3_length: 16
cdr3_aa: CASSQPPPSWPYEQYF

d_call: TRBD1
v_call: TRBV28
j_call: TRBJ1-2
cdr3_length: 14
cdr3_aa: CASRERDRPYGYTF

d_call: -
v_call: TRBV2
j_call: TRBJ1-6
cdr3_length: 12
cdr3_aa: CASRGENSPLHF

d_call: -
v_call: TRBV28
j_call: TRBJ2-3
cdr3_length: 15
cdr3_aa: CASSLLDVDTDTQYF

d_call: -
v_call: TRBV25-1
j_call: TRBJ2-2
cdr3_length: 13
cdr3_aa: CASSGTTAGELFF

d_call: -
v_call: TRBV12-5
j_call: TRBJ1-1
cdr3_length: 18
cdr3_aa: CASGLVRGGPADRAEAFF

d_call: TRBD1
v_call: TRBV18
j_call: TRBJ1-1
cdr3_length: 14
cdr3_aa: CASSTTGLNTEAFF

d_call: -
v_call: TRBV5-6
j_call: TRBJ1-2
cdr3_length: 16
cdr3_aa: CASSWGALLDLRGYTF

d_call: -
v_call: TRBV3-1/TRBV3-2
j_call: TRBJ2-7
cdr3_length: 19
cdr3_aa: CASSQEWTYSSGEPYEQYF

d_call: TRBD2
v_call: TRBV18
j_call: TRBJ2-5
cdr3_length: 15
cdr3_aa: CASYSQRGAEETQYF

d_call: TRBD1
v_call: TRBV7-9
j_call: TRBJ1-1
cdr3_length: 16
cdr3_aa: CASSPGQGALNTEAFF

d_call: -
v_call: TRBV4-1
j_call: TRBJ2-7
cdr3_length: 14
cdr3_aa: CASSPRAGSYEQYF

d_call: -
v_call: TRBV19
j_call: TRBJ1-4
cdr3_length: 13
cdr3_aa: CASSHHRDEKLFF

d_call: TRBD2
v_call: TRBV6-2/TRBV6-3
j_call: TRBJ2-1
cdr3_length: 15
cdr3_aa: CASSNRGGLFNEQFF

d_call: -
v_call: TRBV7-9
j_call: TRBJ2-5
cdr3_length: 12
cdr3_aa: CASSLYQETQYF

d_call: -
v_call: TRBV28
j_call: TRBJ2-3
cdr3_length: 13
cdr3_aa: CASSLGSTDTQYF

d_call: -
v_call: TRBV24-1
j_call: TRBJ2-7
cdr3_length: 13
cdr3_aa: CATSDRRAYEQYF

d_call: TRBD2
v_call: TRBV5-1
j_call: TRBJ2-2
cdr3_length: 15
cdr3_aa: CASRDLAAVPGELFF

d_call: -
v_call: TRBV19
j_call: TRBJ2-4
cdr3_length: 14
cdr3_aa: CASSLGGTKNIQYF

d_call: TRBD1
v_call: TRBV11-1
j_call: TRBJ2-2
cdr3_length: 14
cdr3_aa: CASSRQGATGELFF

d_call: -
v_call: TRBV30
j_call: TRBJ2-2
cdr3_length: 15
cdr3_aa: CAWSVLPRGSGELFF

d_call: TRBD1
v_call: TRBV10-2
j_call: TRBJ2-1
cdr3_length: 17
cdr3_aa: CASSKTGAPNGGMKQFF

d_call: -
v_call: TRBV5-6
j_call: TRBJ1-1
cdr3_length: 14
cdr3_aa: CASSFFGSGAEAFF

d_call: -
v_call: TRBV10-3
j_call: TRBJ2-1
cdr3_length: 11
cdr3_aa: CAIGQRDEQFF

d_call: -
v_call: TRBV7-2
j_call: TRBJ2-2
cdr3_length: 14
cdr3_aa: CASSSTTGNGELFF

d_call: -
v_call: TRBV9
j_call: TRBJ1-2
cdr3_length: 15
cdr3_aa: CASSAGLGANYGYTF

d_call: -
v_call: TRBV5-4
j_call: TRBJ2-7
cdr3_length: 15
cdr3_aa: CASSKTTAGRFEQYF

d_call: -
v_call: TRBV18
j_call: TRBJ2-3
cdr3_length: 11
cdr3_aa: CASSLRDTQYF

d_call: -
v_call: TRBV19
j_call: TRBJ1-5
cdr3_length: 15
cdr3_aa: CASAPGTRGTQPQHF

d_call: -
v_call: TRBV19
j_call: TRBJ2-2
cdr3_length: 12
cdr3_aa: CASSFGSGELFF

d_call: -
v_call: TRBV5-1
j_call: TRBJ1-2
cdr3_length: 13
cdr3_aa: CASSNDRVYGYTF

d_call: TRBD2
v_call: TRBV4-3
j_call: TRBJ2-5
cdr3_length: 13
cdr3_aa: CASSQGLAETQYF

d_call: TRBD1
v_call: TRBV7-9
j_call: TRBJ2-2
cdr3_length: 18
cdr3_aa: CASSPPVLGQGATGELFF

d_call: -
v_call: TRBV4-3
j_call: TRBJ2-1
cdr3_length: 13
cdr3_aa: CASSRLSEAEQFF

d_call: -
v_call: TRBV4-2
j_call: TRBJ1-6
cdr3_length: 18
cdr3_aa: CASSQELVGGQSNSPLHF

d_call: -
v_call: TRBV28
j_call: TRBJ2-1
cdr3_length: 15
cdr3_aa: CASRRGGLNYNEQFF

d_call: -
v_call: TRBV19
j_call: TRBJ1-5
cdr3_length: 12
cdr3_aa: CASQWSNQPQHF

d_call: -
v_call: TRBV3-1/TRBV3-2
j_call: TRBJ1-2
cdr3_length: 15
cdr3_aa: CASSQDLTGSYGYTF

d_call: -
v_call: TRBV15
j_call: TRBJ2-5
cdr3_length: 14
cdr3_aa: CATSKGDNQETQYF

d_call: -
v_call: TRBV4-3
j_call: TRBJ2-7
cdr3_length: 14
cdr3_aa: CASSQGFRSYEQYF

d_call: -
v_call: TRBV7-3
j_call: TRBJ2-3
cdr3_length: 12
cdr3_aa: CASSSATDTQYF

d_call: -
v_call: TRBV7-3
j_call: TRBJ1-3
cdr3_length: 16
cdr3_aa: CASPPLRVLGANTIYF

d_call: -
v_call: TRBV7-2
j_call: TRBJ1-1
cdr3_length: 15
cdr3_aa: CASSPPRDGSQEAFF

d_call: TRBD1
v_call: TRBV13
j_call: TRBJ2-4
cdr3_length: 18
cdr3_aa: CASSPAGQGAIAKDIQYF